This TCR beta chain was sequenced for a study of T cell responses to AZD1222 COVID-19 vaccine. Data came from immunoSEQ multiplex PCR; TCRdb stores just in-frame clones and leaves some out. Among roughly 120,000 clones listed, roughly 87% were seen once. V dropped 7 bases and J dropped 4 bases, with 14 bases sitting between them. CDR1 is SGHTS and CDR2 is YDEGEE in the germline V gene. The CDR3 has 14 residues. Doses given second, at about 4 or about 12 weeks, were pooled. The V call is TRBV5-8, the J call TRBJ1-4; no reliable D call. The sequence was collected from an adult who received the AZD1222 COVID-19 vaccine. The source material was peripheral blood, sampled 28 days after the second AZD1222 dose. CDR3 nucleotides: TGTGCCAGCGCGAATGATGGCTTTAATGAAAAACTGTTTTTT. Translated, it gives CASANDGFNEKLFF.